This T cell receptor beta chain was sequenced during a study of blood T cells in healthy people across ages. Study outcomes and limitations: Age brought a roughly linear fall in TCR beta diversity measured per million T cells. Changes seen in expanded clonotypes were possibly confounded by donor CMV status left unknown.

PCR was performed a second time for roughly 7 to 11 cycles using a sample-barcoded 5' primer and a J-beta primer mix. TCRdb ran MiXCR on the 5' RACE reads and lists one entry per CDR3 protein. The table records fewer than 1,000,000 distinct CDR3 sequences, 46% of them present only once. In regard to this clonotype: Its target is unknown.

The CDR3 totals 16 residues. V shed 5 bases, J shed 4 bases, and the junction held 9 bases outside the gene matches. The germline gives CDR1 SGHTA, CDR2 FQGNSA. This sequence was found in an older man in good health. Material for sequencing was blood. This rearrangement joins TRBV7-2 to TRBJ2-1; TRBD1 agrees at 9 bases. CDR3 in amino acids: CASSLIGGTGYNEQFF. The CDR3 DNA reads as TGTGCCAGCAGCCTCATCGGGGGGACAGGGTACAATGAGCAGTTCTTC.